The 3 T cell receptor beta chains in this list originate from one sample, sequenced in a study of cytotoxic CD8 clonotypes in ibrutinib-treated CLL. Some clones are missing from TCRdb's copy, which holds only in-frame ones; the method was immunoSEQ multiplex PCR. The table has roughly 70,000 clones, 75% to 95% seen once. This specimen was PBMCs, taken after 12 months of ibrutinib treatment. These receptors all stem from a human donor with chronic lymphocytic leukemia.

CDR3 region: CASSFADEQYF. In DNA form, the CDR3 reads TGTGCCAGCAGTTTCGCTGACGAGCAGTACTTC. The gene calls are TRBV27 and TRBJ2-7; no clear D gene. V gave up 3 bases and J gave up 5 bases, with 5 bases separating them. Per germline, CDR1 MNHEY and CDR2 SMNVEV (reference sequence). This CDR3 spans 11 amino acids.

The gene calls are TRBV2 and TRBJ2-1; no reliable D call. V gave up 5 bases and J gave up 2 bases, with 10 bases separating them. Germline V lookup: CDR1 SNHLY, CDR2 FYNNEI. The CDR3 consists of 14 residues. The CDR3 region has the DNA TGTGCCAGCAGTCTCAGCGAAACCTACAATGAGCAGTTCTTC. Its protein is CASSLSETYNEQFF.

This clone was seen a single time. The DNA of the CDR3 is TGCGCCAGCAGCTTGCGGAGTGTAAGCTCTGGGGCCAACGTCCTGACTTTC. Protein sequence: CASSLRSVSSGANVLTF. The chain employs TRBV5-1 and TRBJ2-6; D is ambiguous. Trimming cost V 1 base and J 0 bases, with 11 bases left between them. The CDR3 contains 17 residues. The V gene's germline CDR1 is SGHRS and CDR2 YFSETQ.